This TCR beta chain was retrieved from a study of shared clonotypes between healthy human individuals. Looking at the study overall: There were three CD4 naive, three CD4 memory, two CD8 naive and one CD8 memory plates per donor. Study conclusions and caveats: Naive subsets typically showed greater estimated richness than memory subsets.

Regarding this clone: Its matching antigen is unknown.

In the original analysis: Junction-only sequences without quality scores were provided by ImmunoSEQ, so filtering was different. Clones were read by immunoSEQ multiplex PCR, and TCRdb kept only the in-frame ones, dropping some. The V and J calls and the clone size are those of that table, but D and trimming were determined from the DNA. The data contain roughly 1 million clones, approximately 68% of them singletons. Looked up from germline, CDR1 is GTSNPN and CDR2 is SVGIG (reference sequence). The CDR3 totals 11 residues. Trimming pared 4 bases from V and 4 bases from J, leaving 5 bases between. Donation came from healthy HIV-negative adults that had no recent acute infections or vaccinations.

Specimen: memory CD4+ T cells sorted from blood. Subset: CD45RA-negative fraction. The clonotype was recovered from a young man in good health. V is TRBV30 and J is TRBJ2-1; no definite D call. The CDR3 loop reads CAWKEYNEQFF. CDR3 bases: TGTGCCTGGAAGGAATACAATGAGCAGTTCTTC.